The clone carrying this T cell receptor (beta chain) was counted between two and nine times. The antigen is unknown. In TCRdb, the 5' RACE reads were re-called with MiXCR into one record per CDR3 protein. This sample has 85,000 to 100,000 distinct CDR3 sequences; roughly 4% occur once, and the top ten carry roughly 6.4%. This entry is derived from a study of neurological immune-mediated disorders. Study outcomes and limitations: Falling below healthy controls, multiple sclerosis showed the least TCR clonal expansion, while HTLV-1-associated myelopathy showed the most. Neither clinical nor MRI features showed any association with the multiple sclerosis repertoire cluster, and the authors stated that larger cohorts are needed.

Germline V lookup: CDR1 SGHRS, CDR2 YFSETQ. The CDR3 has 13 amino acids. The V segment lost 4 bases and the J segment 4 bases; nucleotides outside the gene matches: 2. The genes are TRBV5-1 and TRBJ2-3; TRBD2 matches at 8 bases. This TCR was sampled from a woman aged 18-30 years with multiple sclerosis. The sample consisted of PBMCs. The CDR3 DNA reads as TGCGCCAGCAGCACTAGCGGCTCAGATACGCAGTATTTT. Amino acids: CASSTSGSDTQYF. The full variable domain, in which reference TRBV5-1 and TRBJ2-3 provide the parts outside the CDR3, is KAGVTQTPRYLIKTRGQQVTLSCSPISGHRSVSWYQQTPGQGLQFLFEYFSETQRNKGNFPGRFSGRQFSNSRSEMNVSTLELGDSALYLCASSTSGSDTQYFGPGTRLTVL.